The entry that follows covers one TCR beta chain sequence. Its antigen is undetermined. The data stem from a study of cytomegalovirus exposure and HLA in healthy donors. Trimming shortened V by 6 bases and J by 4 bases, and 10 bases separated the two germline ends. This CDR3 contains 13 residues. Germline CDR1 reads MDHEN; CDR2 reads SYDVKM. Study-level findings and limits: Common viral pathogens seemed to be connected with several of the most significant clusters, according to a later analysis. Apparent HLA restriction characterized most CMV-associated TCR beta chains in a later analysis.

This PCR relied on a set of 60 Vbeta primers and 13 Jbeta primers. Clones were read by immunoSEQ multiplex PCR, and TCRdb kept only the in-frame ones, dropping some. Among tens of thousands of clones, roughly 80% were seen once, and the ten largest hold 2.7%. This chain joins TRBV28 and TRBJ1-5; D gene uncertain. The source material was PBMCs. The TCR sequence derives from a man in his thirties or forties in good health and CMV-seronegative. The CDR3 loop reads CASSRGLNQPQHF. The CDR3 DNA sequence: TGTGCCAGCAGCAGAGGACTGAATCAGCCCCAGCATTTT.